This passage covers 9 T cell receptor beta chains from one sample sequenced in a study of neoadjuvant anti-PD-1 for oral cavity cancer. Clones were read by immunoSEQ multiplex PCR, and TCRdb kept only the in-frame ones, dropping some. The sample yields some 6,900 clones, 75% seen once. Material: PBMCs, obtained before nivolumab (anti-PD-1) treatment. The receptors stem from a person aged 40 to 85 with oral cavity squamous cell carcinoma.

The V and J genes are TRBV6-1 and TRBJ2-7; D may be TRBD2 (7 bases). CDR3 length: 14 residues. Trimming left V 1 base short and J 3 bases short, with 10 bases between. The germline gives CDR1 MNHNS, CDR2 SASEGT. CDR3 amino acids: CASSEVGGGYEQYF. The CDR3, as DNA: TGTGCCAGCAGTGAAGTGGGAGGGGGCTACGAGCAGTACTTC.

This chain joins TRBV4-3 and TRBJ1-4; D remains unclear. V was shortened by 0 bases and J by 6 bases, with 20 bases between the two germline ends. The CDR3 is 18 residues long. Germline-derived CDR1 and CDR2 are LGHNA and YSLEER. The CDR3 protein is CASSQDVVGPKMDEKLFF. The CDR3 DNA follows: TGCGCCAGCAGCCAAGATGTGGTAGGGCCGAAGATGGATGAAAAACTGTTTTTT.

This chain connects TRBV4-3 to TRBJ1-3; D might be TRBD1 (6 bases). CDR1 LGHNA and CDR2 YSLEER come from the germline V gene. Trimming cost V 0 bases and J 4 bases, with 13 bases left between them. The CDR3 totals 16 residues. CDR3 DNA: TGCGCCAGCAGCCAAGACGAACAGGGAGCGGGAAACACCATATATTTT. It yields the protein CASSQDEQGAGNTIYF.

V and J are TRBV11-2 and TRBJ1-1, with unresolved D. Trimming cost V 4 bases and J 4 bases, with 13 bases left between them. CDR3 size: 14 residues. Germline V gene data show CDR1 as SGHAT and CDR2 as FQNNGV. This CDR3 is CASSSMVGSTEAFF. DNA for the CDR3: TGTGCCAGCAGCTCAATGGTGGGAAGCACTGAAGCTTTCTTT.

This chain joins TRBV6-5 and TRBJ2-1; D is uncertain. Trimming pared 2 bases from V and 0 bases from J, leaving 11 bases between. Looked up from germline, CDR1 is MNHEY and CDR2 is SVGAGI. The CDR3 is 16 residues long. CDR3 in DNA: TGTGCCAGCAGTTACGGAGCTTTGTCCTCCTACAATGAGCAGTTCTTC. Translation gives CASSYGALSSYNEQFF.

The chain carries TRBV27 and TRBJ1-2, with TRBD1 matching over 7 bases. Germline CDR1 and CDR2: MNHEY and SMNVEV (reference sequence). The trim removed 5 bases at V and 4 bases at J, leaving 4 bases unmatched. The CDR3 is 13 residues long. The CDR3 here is CASSTDRIYGYTF. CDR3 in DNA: TGTGCCAGCAGTACGGACAGGATCTATGGCTACACCTTC.

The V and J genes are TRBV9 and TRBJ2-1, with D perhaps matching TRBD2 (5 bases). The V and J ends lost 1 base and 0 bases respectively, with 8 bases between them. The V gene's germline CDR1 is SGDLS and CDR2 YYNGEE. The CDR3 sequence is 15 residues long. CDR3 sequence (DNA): TGTGCCAGCAGCGTAACGGGGAGCTCCTACAATGAGCAGTTCTTC. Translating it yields CASSVTGSSYNEQFF.

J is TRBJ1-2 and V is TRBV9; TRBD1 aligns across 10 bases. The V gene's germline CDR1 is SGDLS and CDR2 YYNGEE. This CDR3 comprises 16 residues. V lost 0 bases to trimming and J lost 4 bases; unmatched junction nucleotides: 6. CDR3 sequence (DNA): TGTGCCAGCAGCGTAGGGGGACAGGGGATTTTCTATGGCTACACCTTC. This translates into CASSVGGQGIFYGYTF.

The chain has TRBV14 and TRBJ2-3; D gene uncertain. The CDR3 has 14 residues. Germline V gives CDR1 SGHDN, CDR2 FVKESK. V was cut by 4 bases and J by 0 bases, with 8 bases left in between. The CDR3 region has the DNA TGTGCCAGCAGCCCCCCCTTAAGCACAGATACGCAGTATTTT. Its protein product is CASSPPLSTDTQYF.